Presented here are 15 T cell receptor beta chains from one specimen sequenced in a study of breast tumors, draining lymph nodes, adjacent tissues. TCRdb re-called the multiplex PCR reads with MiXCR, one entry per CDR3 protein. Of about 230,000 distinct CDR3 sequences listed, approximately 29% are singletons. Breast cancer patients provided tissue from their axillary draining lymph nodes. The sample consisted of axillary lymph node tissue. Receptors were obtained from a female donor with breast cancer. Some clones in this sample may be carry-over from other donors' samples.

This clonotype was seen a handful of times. Here the CDR3 DNA reads TGTGCCAGCAGTCACCCTGTGACTAGCGGGGTCCAGGAGCAGTACTTC. This translates into CASSHPVTSGVQEQYF. The chain recombines TRBV6-2 or TRBV6-3 with TRBJ2-7; 11 bases fit TRBD2. This CDR3 is built from 16 residues. J gave up 7 bases and V 5 bases, and 13 bases lay outside the gene matches. Germline V gene data show CDR1 as MNHEY and CDR2 as SVGEGT.

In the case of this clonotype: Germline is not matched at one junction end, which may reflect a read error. This chain's CDR3 is CASSHSSEDRVIEQYF. The CDR3 nucleotides read TGTGCCAGCAGTCACTCGTCCGAAGACAGGGTAATCGAGCAGTACTTC. The chain links TRBV6-5 to TRBJ2-7; 7 nucleotides match TRBD1. Looked up from germline, CDR1 is MNHEY and CDR2 is SVGAGI. This CDR3 comprises 16 residues.

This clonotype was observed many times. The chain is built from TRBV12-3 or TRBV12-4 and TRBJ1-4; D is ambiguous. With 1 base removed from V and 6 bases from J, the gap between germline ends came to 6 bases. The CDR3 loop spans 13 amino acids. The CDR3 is CASSLGRDEKLFF. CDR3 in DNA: TGTGCCAGCAGTTTAGGGCGGGATGAAAAACTGTTTTTT.

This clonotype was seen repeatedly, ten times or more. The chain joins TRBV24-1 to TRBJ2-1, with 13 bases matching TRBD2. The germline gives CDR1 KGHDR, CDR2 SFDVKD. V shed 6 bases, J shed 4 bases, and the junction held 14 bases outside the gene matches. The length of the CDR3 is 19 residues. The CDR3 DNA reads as TGTGCCACCAGTAGCTCGGGACTAGCGGGAAAAGGCCTTTACAATGAGCAGTTCTTC. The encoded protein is CATSSSGLAGKGLYNEQFF.

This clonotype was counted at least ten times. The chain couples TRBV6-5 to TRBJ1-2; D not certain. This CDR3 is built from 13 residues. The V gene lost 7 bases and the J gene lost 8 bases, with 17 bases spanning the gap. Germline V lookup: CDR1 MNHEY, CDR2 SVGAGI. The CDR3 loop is CASKRAAMGGYTF. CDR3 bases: TGTGCCAGCAAGAGGGCGGCCATGGGCGGCTACACCTTC.

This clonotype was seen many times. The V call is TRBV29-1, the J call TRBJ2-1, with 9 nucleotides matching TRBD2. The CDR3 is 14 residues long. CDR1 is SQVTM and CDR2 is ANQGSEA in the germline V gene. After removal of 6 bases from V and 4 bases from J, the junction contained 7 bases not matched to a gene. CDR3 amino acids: CSVPSGRRYNEQFF. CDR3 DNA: TGCAGCGTCCCAAGCGGGAGGAGGTACAATGAGCAGTTCTTC.

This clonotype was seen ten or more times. DNA of the CDR3: TGTGCCACCAGTGATGCTCAGAGCTCCTACAATGAGCAGTTCTTC. It specifies CATSDAQSSYNEQFF. V gene TRBV24-1 combines with J gene TRBJ2-1; D gene uncertain. Trimming removed 3 bases from V and 0 bases from J, with 8 bases in between. The CDR3 extends over 15 amino acids. Germline V gene lookup returns CDR1 KGHDR and CDR2 SFDVKD.

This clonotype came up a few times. This CDR3 is CASSFLRDRGSYEQYF. The CDR3 nucleotides read TGTGCCAGCAGTTTCCTCCGGGACAGGGGCTCCTACGAGCAGTACTTC. The chain couples TRBV28 to TRBJ2-7; 10 bases align to TRBD1. The CDR3 has 16 residues. With 3 bases clipped from V and 0 bases from J, the junction kept 5 bases outside the gene matches. CDR1 and CDR2 from the germline V gene are MDHEN and SYDVKM.

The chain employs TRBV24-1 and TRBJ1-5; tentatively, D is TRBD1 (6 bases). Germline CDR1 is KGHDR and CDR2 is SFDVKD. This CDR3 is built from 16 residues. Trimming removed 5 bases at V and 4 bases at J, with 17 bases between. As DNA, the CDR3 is TGTGCCACCAGTGGGGGAGAGGGGGTCGGAAATCAGCCCCAGCATTTT. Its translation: CATSGGEGVGNQPQHF.

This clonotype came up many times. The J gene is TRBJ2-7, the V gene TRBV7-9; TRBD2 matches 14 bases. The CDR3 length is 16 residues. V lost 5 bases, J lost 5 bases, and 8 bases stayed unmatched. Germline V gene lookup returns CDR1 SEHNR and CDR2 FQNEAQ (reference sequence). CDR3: CASSPPGLAGDDEQYF. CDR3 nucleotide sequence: TGTGCCAGCAGCCCACCGGGACTAGCGGGAGACGACGAGCAGTACTTC.

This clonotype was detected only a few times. CDR3 coding DNA: TGTGCCAGCAGCCGGCGGACAGGGTCCGCTTTCTTT. Protein sequence: CASSRRTGSAFF. The rearrangement uses TRBV3-1 and TRBJ1-1; TRBD1 aligns across 8 bases. This CDR3 has 12 residues. V gave up 4 bases and J gave up 11 bases; unmatched junction bases: 6. CDR1 LGHDT and CDR2 YNNKEL come from the germline V gene (reference sequence).

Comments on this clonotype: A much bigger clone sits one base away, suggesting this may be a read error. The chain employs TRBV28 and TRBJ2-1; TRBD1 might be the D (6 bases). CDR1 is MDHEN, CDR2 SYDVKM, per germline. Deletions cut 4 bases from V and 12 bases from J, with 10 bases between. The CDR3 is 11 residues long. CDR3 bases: TGTGCCAGCAGTTCTAGGACAGCGCAGTTCTTC. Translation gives CASSSRTAQFF.

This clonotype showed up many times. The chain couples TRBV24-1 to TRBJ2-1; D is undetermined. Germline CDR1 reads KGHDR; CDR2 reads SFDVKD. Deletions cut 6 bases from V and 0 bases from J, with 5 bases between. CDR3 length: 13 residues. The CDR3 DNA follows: TGTGCCACCAGTCCGAGCTCCTACAATGAGCAGTTCTTC. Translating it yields CATSPSSYNEQFF.

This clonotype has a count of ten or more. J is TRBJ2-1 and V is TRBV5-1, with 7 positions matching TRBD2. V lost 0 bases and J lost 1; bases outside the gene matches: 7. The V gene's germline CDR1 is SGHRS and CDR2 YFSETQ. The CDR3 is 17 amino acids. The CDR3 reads CASSLGGGRGSYNEQFF. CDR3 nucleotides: TGCGCCAGCAGCTTGGGGGGCGGGAGAGGGTCCTACAATGAGCAGTTCTTC.

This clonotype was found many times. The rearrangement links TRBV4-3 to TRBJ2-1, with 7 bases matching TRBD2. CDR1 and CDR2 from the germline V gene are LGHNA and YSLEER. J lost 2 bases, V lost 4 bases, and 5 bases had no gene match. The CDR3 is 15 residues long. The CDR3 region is CASSRLAETYNEQFF. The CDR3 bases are TGCGCCAGCAGCCGTCTAGCGGAGACCTACAATGAGCAGTTCTTC.